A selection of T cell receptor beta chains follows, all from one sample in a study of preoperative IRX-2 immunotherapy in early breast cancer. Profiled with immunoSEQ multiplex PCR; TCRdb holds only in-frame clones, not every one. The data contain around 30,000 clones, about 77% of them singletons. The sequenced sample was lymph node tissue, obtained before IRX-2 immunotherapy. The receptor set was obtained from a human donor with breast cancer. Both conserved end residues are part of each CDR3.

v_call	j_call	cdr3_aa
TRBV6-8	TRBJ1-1	CASSPGVTLRGNTEAFF
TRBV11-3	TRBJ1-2	CASSLPGSLGGYTF
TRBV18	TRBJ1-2	CASSPDRAKDYGYTF
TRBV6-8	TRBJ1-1	CAIGDMGGAKGVEAFF
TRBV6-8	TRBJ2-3	CASRYTSSGGRTDTQYF
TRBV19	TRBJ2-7	CASSIAGDRGYEQYF
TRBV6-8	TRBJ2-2	CASSYPLGGELFF
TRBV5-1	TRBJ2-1	CASSLEGQVYNEQFF
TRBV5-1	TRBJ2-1	CASSLAGTSGNEQFF
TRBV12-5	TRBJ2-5	CASRRQGSQETQYF
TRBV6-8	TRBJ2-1	CASSYSGLLAGKQFF
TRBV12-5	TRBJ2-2	CASTWGSGGTGELFF
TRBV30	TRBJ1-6	CAWSYGGSRNSPLHF
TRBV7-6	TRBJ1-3	CASSLAIASIGNTIYF
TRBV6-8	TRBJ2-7	CASRTSGTEQYF
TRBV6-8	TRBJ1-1	CASSLMVNTEAFF
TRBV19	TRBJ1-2	CASEGRGRANYGYTF
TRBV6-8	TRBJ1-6	CASSYSGSNSPLHF
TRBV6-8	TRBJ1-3	CASSYSSRADSGNTIYF
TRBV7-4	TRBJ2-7	CASSSRQGRNEQYF
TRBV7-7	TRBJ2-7	CASTPSEKVYEQYF
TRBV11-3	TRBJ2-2	CASRPIQGDTGELFF
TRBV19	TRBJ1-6	CASSPDRGLAYNSPLHF
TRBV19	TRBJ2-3	CASTSADTQYF
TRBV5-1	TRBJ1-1	CASSPREGGTEAFF
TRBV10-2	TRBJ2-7	CASSESRQSYEQYF
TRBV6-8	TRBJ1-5	CAVQGSNQPQHF
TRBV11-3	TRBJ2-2	CASSRSAGGTGELFF
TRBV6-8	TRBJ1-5	CASGGSNQPQHF
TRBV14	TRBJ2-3	CASSQIAGAGDTQYF
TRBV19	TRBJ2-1	CASSIAGGVPYNEQFF
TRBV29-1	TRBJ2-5	CSVEGGLLGTQYF